Below are 13 T cell receptor beta chains sequenced from a single sample in a study of blood T cell repertoires in COVID-19. The table came from immunoSEQ multiplex PCR; TCRdb's copy has only in-frame clones and leaves some out. The sample carries some 200,000 clones, roughly nine tenths recorded once. The sample consisted of peripheral blood. These receptors came from a woman aged 45-65 years with acute or convalescent COVID-19.

This rearrangement joins TRBV27 to TRBJ2-3; D possibly corresponds to TRBD2 (5 bases). The CDR3 totals 15 residues. Germline assignment: CDR1 MNHEY and CDR2 SMNVEV (reference sequence). The V gene lost 6 bases and the J gene lost 1 base, with 14 bases spanning the gap. CDR3 amino acids: CASSLRRVGTDTQYF. CDR3 coding DNA: TGTGCCAGCAGCTTAAGGCGGGTCGGCACAGATACGCAGTATTTT.

J is TRBJ2-7 and V is TRBV20-1; a possible D gene is TRBD1 (5 bases). This CDR3 contains 14 residues. V lost 3 bases, J lost 0 bases, and 12 bases lay in between. Germline values: CDR1 DFQATT, CDR2 SNEGSKA (reference sequence). CDR3 nucleotides: TGCAGTGCTAGTCAGGGTCGGAGCTCCTACGAGCAGTACTTC. Encoded protein: CSASQGRSSYEQYF.

The CDR3 DNA sequence: TGTGCCAGCAGACCTACAGGGTCCTATGGCTACACCTTC. Protein product: CASRPTGSYGYTF. The chain recombines TRBV6-5 with TRBJ1-2; possibly TRBD1 for D (6 bases). Trimming removed 6 bases from V and 4 bases from J, with 12 bases in between. There are 13 residues in the CDR3. Per germline, CDR1 MNHEY and CDR2 SVGAGI.

On this clone itself: The sample has other DNA sequences that encode this CDR3 too. The chain recombines TRBV7-6 with TRBJ2-5, with 13 bases that match TRBD2. This CDR3 has 16 residues. Germline CDR1 and CDR2: SGHVS and FNYEAQ. The J segment lost 1 base and the V segment lost 1 base, leaving 0 bases of the junction unmatched. The CDR3 DNA sequence: TGTGCCAGCAGCTTAGGACTAGCGGGGGGCCAAGAGACCCAGTACTTC. Translation gives CASSLGLAGGQETQYF.

The chain employs TRBV24-1 and TRBJ2-3; 10 bases map to TRBD2. J gave up 3 bases and V 3 bases, and 5 bases lay outside the gene matches. The germline V gene has CDR1 KGHDR and CDR2 SFDVKD. This CDR3 is built from 16 residues. In DNA, the CDR3 is TGTGCCACCAGTGATCTCATAGCGGGGGGTACAGATACGCAGTATTTT. The encoded protein is CATSDLIAGGTDTQYF.

This chain uses TRBV13 with TRBJ1-4, with TRBD1 identical over 10 bases. Losses at the gene ends were 0 bases for V and 7 bases for J; bases not matched to a gene: 2. Germline CDR1 PRHDT, CDR2 FYEKMQ (reference sequence). The CDR3 spans 15 residues. CDR3 bases: TGTGCCAGCAGCTTAGGGGGACAGGGGAGTGAAAAACTGTTTTTT. It is translated as CASSLGGQGSEKLFF.

This chain links TRBV7-2 with TRBJ2-5, with TRBD1 matching over 7 bases. V lost 5 bases and J lost 2; bases outside the gene matches: 5. This CDR3 region has 14 residues. The germline V gene has CDR1 SGHTA and CDR2 FQGNSA. CDR3 sequence (DNA): TGTGCCAGCAGCGCTGACAGGGCGCAAGAGACCCAGTACTTC. Amino acids: CASSADRAQETQYF. The complete variable domain, with remaining parts taken from reference TRBV7-2 and TRBJ2-5, reads GAGVSQSPSNKVTEKGKDVELRCDPISGHTALYWYRQSLGQGLEFLIYFQGNSAPDKSGLPSDRFSAERTGGSVSTLTIQRTQQEDSAVYLCASSADRAQETQYFGPGTRLLVL.

The genes are TRBV6-5 and TRBJ2-4, with 8 positions matching TRBD2. Germline lookup yields CDR1 MNHEY and CDR2 SVGAGI. V lost 10 bases, J lost 1 base, and 6 bases stayed unmatched. This CDR3 is built from 14 residues. CDR3 region: CATTGGPAKNIQYF. For the CDR3, the DNA is TGTGCCACTACGGGGGGGCCCGCCAAAAACATTCAGTACTTC.

V and J are TRBV5-1 and TRBJ2-1; the D gene is possibly TRBD2 (5 bases). Germline assignment: CDR1 SGHRS and CDR2 YFSETQ. This CDR3 comprises 16 residues. The V gene lost 0 bases and the J gene lost 1 base, with 11 bases spanning the gap. DNA for the CDR3: TGCGCCAGCAGCTTGGAGGCCCAGCGGTCCTACAATGAGCAGTTCTTC. Its translation is CASSLEAQRSYNEQFF.

The rearrangement uses TRBV2 and TRBJ1-4; D is unresolved. There are 14 residues in the CDR3. In germline, CDR1 is SNHLY, CDR2 FYNNEI. Trimming pared 2 bases from V and 7 bases from J, leaving 11 bases between. The CDR3 loop reads CASSERTDGEKLFF. The CDR3, as DNA: TGTGCCAGCAGTGAAAGGACTGATGGTGAAAAACTGTTTTTT.

This chain links TRBV19 with TRBJ1-2, with D tentatively TRBD1 (5 bases). Germline V CDR1 and CDR2: LNHDA, SQIVND (reference sequence). Trimming shortened V by 7 bases and J by 8 bases, and 23 bases separated the two germline ends. The length of the CDR3 is 15 residues. The CDR3 loop is CASITTDNFYGGYTF. In DNA form, the CDR3 reads TGTGCCAGTATTACTACGGACAACTTTTATGGGGGCTACACCTTC.

This clone was recorded once. This chain connects TRBV3-1 (or the pseudogene TRBV3-2) to TRBJ1-1; weak D call: TRBD1 (6 bases). Germline values: CDR1 LGHDT, CDR2 YNNKEL (reference sequence). The ends were cut back, 0 bases at V and 13 bases at J, with 12 bases in the middle. There are 12 residues in the CDR3. CDR3 in DNA: TGTGCCAGCAGCCAAGATACAGGGTGGAATTTCTTT. Protein product: CASSQDTGWNFF.

This rearrangement joins TRBV5-1 to TRBJ1-1; 8 bases line up with TRBD1. The CDR3 is 15 amino acids. Germline CDR1 and CDR2: SGHRS and YFSETQ. J lost 3 bases, V lost 4 bases, and 8 bases had no gene match. The CDR3 reads CASSTGQGGDTEAFF. The CDR3 DNA follows: TGCGCCAGCAGCACCGGACAGGGAGGGGACACTGAAGCTTTCTTT.